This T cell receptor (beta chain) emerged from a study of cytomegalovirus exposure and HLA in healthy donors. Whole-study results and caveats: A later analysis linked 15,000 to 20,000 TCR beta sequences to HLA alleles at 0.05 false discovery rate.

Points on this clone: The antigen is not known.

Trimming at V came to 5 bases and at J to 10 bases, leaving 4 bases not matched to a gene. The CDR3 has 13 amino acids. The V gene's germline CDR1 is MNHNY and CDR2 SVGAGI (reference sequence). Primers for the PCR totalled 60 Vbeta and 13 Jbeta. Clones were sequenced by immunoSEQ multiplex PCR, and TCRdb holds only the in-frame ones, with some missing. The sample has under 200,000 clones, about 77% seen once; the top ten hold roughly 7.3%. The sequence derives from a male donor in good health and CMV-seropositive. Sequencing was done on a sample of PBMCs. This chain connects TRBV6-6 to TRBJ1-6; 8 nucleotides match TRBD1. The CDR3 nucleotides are TGTGCCAGCAGTACCACAGGGGGATCACCCCTCCACTTT. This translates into CASSTTGGSPLHF.